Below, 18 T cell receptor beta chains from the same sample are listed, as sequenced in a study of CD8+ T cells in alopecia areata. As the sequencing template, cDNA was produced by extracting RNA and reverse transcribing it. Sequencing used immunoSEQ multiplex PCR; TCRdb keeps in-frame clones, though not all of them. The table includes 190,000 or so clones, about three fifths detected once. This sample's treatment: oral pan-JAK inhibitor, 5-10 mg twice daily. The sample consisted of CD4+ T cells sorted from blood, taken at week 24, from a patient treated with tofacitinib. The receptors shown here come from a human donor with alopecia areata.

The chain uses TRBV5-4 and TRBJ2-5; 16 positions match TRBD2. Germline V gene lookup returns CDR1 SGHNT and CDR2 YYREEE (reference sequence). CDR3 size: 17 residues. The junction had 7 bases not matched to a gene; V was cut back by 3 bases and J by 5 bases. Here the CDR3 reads CASSWGLAGGPGETQYF. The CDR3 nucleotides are TGTGCCAGCAGCTGGGGACTAGCGGGAGGGCCGGGGGAGACCCAGTACTTC.

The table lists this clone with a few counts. DNA for the CDR3: TGTGCCAGCTCCGAGCGCGAGGCGTCCTACAATGAGCAGTTCTTC. Its translation: CASSEREASYNEQFF. The chain carries TRBV2 and TRBJ2-1, with no clear D. From germline, CDR1 is SNHLY and CDR2 FYNNEI. The CDR3 is made up of 15 amino acids. The germline V and J ends were trimmed by 8 bases and 1 base, with 15 bases remaining between them.

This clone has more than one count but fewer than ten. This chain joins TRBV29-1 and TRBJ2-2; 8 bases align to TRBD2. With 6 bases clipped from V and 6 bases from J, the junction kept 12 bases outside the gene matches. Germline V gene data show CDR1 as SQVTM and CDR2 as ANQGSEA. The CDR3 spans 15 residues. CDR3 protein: CSVALLAAAAGELFF. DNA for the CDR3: TGCAGCGTCGCCTTACTAGCGGCGGCTGCCGGGGAGCTGTTTTTT.

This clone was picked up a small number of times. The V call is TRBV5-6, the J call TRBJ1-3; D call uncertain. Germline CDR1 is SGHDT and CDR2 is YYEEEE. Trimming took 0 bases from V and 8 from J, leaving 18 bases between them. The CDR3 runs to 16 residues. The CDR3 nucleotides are TGTGCCAGCAGCTTGGTCAGCGCCAGTGTTCCGGACACCATATATTTT. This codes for CASSLVSASVPDTIYF.

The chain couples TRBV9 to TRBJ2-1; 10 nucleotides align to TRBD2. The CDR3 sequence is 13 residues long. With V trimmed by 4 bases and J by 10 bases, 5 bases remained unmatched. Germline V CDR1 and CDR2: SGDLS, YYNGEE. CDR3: CASSLTSGIEQFF. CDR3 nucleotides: TGTGCCAGCAGCTTAACTAGCGGGATCGAGCAGTTCTTC.

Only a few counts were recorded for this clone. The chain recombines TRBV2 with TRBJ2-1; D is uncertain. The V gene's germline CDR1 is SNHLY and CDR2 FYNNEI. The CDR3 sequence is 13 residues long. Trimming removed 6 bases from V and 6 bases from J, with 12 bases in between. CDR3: CASSLIWGNEQFF. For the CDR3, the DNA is TGTGCCAGCAGCCTGATTTGGGGCAATGAGCAGTTCTTC. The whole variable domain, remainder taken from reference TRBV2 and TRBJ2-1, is EPEVTQTPSHQVTQMGQEVILRCVPISNHLYFYWYRQILGQKVEFLVSFYNNEISEKSEIFDDQFSVERPDGSNFTLKIRSTKLEDSAMYFCASSLIWGNEQFFGPGTRLTVL.

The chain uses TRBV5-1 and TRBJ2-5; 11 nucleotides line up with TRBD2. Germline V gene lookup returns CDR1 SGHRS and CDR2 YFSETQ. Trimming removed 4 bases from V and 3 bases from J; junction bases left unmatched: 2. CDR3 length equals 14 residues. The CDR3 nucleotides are TGCGCCAGCAGCGGGGGACTAGCGGAAGAGACCCAGTACTTC. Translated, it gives CASSGGLAEETQYF.

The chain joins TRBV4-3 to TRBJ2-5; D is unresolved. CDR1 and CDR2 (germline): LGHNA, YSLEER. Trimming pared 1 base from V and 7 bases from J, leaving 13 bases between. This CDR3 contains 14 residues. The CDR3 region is CASSQAETWGTQYF. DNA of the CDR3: TGCGCCAGCAGCCAAGCCGAGACGTGGGGGACCCAGTACTTC.

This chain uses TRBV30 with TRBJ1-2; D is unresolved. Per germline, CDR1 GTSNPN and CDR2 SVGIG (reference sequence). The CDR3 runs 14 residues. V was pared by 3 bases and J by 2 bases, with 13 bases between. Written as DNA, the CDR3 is TGTGCCTGGAGCCTCCTCCGTCTCAACTATGGCTACACCTTC. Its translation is CAWSLLRLNYGYTF.

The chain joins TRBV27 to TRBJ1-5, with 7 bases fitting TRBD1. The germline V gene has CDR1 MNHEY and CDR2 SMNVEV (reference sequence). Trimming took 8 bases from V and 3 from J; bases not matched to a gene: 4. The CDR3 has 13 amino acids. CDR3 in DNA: TGTGCCAGCGGGGGGACAGTCAATCAGCCCCAGCATTTT. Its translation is CASGGTVNQPQHF.

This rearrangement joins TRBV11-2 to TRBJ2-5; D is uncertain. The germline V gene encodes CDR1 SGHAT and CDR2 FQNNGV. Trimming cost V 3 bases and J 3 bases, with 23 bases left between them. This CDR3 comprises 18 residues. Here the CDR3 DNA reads TGTGCCAGCAGCTTTCCTTCTTCCACCGCCGGGCATAAAGAGACCCAGTACTTC. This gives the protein CASSFPSSTAGHKETQYF.

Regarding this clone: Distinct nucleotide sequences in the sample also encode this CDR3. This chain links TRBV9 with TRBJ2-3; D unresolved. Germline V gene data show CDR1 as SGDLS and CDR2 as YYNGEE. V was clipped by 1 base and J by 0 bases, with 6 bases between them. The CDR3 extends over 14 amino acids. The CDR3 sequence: CASSVLSSTDTQYF. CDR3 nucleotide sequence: TGTGCCAGCAGCGTATTGTCTAGCACAGATACGCAGTATTTT.

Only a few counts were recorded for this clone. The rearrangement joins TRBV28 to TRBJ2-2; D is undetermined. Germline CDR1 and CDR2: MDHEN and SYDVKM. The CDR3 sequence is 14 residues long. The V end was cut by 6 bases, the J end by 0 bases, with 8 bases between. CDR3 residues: CASSYSPNTGELFF. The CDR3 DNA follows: TGTGCCAGCAGCTACAGTCCGAACACCGGGGAGCTGTTTTTT. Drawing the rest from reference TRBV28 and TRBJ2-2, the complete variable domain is DVKVTQSSRYLVKRTGEKVFLECVQDMDHENMFWYRQDPGLGLRLIYFSYDVKMKEKGDIPEGYSVSREKKERFSLILESASTNQTSMYLCASSYSPNTGELFFGEGSRLTVL.

CDR3 sequence reads: CASSFGNSGANVLTF. The CDR3 DNA follows: TGTGCCAGCAGCTTCGGCAACTCTGGGGCCAACGTCCTGACTTTC. The V gene is TRBV7-3, the J gene TRBJ2-6; D is unresolved. V gave up 3 bases and J gave up 0 bases, with 6 bases separating them. Germline CDR1 and CDR2: SGHTA and FQGTGA. The CDR3 is made up of 15 amino acids.

The chain's CDR3 is CASSSRVAKNIQYF. The CDR3 DNA follows: TGTGCCAGCAGTTCGCGGGTTGCCAAAAACATTCAGTACTTC. The rearrangement uses TRBV25-1 and TRBJ2-4; D may be TRBD2 (5 bases). V lost 5 bases to trimming and J lost 1 base, with 9 bases between them. There are 14 residues in the CDR3. Germline CDR1 is MGHDK and CDR2 is SYGVNS.

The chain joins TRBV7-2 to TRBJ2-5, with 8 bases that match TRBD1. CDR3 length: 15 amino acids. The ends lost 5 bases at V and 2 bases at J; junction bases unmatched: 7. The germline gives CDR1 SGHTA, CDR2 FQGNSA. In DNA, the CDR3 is TGTGCCAGCAGCGTCCAGGGGGCTACTCAAGAGACCCAGTACTTC. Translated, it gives CASSVQGATQETQYF. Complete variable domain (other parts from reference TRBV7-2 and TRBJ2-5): GAGVSQSPSNKVTEKGKDVELRCDPISGHTALYWYRQSLGQGLEFLIYFQGNSAPDKSGLPSDRFSAERTGGSVSTLTIQRTQQEDSAVYLCASSVQGATQETQYFGPGTRLLVL.

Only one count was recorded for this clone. The chain's CDR3 is CATSRDIAAGELFF. In DNA form, the CDR3 reads TGTGCCACCAGCAGGGACATTGCAGCCGGGGAGCTGTTTTTT. The rearrangement uses TRBV15 and TRBJ2-2; D may be TRBD1 (5 bases). Germline V gene data show CDR1 as LNHNV and CDR2 as YYDKDF (reference sequence). V was pared by 3 bases and J by 6 bases, with 11 bases between. The CDR3 is 14 amino acids.

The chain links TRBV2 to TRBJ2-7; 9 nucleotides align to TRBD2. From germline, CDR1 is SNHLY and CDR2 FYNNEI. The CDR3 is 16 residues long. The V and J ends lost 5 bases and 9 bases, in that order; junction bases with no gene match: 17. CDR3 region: CASSSLAGTVSGRQYF. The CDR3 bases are TGTGCCAGCAGTTCTCTAGCGGGGACCGTGTCTGGTAGGCAGTACTTC. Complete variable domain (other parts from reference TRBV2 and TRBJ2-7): EPEVTQTPSHQVTQMGQEVILRCVPISNHLYFYWYRQILGQKVEFLVSFYNNEISEKSEIFDDQFSVERPDGSNFTLKIRSTKLEDSAMYFCASSSLAGTVSGRQYFGPGTRLTVT.